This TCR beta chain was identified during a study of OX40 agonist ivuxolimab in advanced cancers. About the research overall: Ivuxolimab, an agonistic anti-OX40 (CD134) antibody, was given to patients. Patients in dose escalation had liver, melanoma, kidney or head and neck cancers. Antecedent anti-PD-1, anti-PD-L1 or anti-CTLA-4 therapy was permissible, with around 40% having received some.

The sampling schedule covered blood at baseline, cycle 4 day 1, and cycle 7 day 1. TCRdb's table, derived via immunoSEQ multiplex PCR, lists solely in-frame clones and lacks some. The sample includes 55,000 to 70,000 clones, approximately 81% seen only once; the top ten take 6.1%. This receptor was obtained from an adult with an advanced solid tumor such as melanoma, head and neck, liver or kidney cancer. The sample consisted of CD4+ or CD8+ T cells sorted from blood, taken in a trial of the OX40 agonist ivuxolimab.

The CDR3 coding sequence is TGTGCCAGCAGTGAGGGCCGGCGCGGCACTGAAGCTTTCTTT. Translation gives CASSEGRRGTEAFF. This chain connects TRBV2 to TRBJ1-1; no reliable D call. Deletions cut 3 bases from V and 4 bases from J, with 12 bases between. The CDR3 is 14 amino acids. Germline V gene lookup returns CDR1 SNHLY and CDR2 FYNNEI. Drawing the rest from reference TRBV2 and TRBJ1-1, the complete variable domain is EPEVTQTPSHQVTQMGQEVILRCVPISNHLYFYWYRQILGQKVEFLVSFYNNEISEKSEIFDDQFSVERPDGSNFTLKIRSTKLEDSAMYFCASSEGRRGTEAFFGQGTRLTVV.